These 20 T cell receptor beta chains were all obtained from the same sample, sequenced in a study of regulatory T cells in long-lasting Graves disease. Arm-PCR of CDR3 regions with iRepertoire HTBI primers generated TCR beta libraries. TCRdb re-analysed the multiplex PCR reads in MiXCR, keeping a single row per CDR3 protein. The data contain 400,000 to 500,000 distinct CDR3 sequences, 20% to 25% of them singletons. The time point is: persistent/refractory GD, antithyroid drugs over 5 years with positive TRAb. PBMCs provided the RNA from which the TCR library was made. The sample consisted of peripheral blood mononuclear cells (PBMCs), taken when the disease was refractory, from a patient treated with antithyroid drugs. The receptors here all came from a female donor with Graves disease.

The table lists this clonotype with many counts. The CDR3 protein is CASSWAEAFF. The CDR3 DNA is TGTGCCAGCAGCTGGGCAGAAGCTTTCTTT. The J gene is TRBJ1-1, the V gene TRBV7-2; D is uncertain. Trimming left V 4 bases short and J 8 bases short, with 5 bases between. The V gene's germline CDR1 is SGHTA and CDR2 FQGNSA. This CDR3 comprises 10 residues.

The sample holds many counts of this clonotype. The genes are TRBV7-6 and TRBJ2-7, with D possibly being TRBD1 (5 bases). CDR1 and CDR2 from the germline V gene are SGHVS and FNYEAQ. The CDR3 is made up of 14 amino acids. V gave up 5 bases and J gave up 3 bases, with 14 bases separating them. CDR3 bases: TGTGCCAGCAGCGTCGGACACGACGTCTACGAGCAGTACTTC. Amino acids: CASSVGHDVYEQYF.

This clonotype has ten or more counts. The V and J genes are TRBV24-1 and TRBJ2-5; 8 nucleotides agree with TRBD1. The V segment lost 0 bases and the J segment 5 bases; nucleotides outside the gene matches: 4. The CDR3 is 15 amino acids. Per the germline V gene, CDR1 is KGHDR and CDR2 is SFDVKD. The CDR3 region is CATSDLGGQVETQYF. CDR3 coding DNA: TGTGCCACCAGTGATTTGGGGGGACAGGTGGAGACCCAGTACTTC.

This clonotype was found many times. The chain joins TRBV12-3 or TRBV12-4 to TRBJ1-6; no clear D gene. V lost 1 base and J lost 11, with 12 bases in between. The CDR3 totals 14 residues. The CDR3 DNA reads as TGTGCCAGCAGTTTAGTAGCAGGTGGACCACCCCTCCACTTT. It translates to CASSLVAGGPPLHF.

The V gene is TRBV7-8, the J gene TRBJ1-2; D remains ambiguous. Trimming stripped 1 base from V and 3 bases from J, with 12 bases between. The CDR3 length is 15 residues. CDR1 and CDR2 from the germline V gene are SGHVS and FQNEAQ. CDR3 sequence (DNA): TGTGCCAGCAGCTTAGATTCTGGGTACGACTATGGCTACACCTTC. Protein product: CASSLDSGYDYGYTF.

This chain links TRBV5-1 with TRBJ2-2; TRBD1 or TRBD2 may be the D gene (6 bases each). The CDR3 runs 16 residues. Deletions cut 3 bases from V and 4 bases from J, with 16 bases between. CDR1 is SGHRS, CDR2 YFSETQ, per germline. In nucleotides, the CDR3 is TGCGCCAGCAGCTACTCGGGGGCCTTGGGCACCGGGGAGCTGTTTTTT. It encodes CASSYSGALGTGELFF.

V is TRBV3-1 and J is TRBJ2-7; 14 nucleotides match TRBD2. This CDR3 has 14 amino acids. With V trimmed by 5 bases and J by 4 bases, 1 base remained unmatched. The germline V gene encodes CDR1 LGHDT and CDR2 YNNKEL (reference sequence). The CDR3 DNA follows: TGTGCCAGCAGCGGGACTAGCGGGAGATACGAGCAGTACTTC. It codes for CASSGTSGRYEQYF.

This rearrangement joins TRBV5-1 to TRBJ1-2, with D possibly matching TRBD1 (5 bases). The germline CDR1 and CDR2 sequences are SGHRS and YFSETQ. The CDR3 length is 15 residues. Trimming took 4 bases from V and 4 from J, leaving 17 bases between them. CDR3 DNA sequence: TGCGCCAGCAGCAGACTAGGGGAGACGGCCTATGGCTACACCTTC. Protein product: CASSRLGETAYGYTF.

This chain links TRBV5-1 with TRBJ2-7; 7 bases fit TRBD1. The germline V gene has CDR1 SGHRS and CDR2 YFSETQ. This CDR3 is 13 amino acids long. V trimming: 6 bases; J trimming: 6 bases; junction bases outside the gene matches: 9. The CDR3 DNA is TGCGCCAGCAATTTCCTACAGGGGAGCGAGCAGTACTTC. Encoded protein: CASNFLQGSEQYF.

CDR3 sequence reads: CASSLERTGDNYGYTF. In DNA, the CDR3 is TGTGCCAGCAGCTTAGAAAGGACAGGGGATAACTATGGCTACACCTTC. V usage is TRBV7-9 and J usage is TRBJ1-2; 9 nucleotides line up with TRBD1. J gave up 1 base and V 1 base, and 4 bases lay outside the gene matches. Germline V lookup: CDR1 SEHNR, CDR2 FQNEAQ (reference sequence). CDR3 length: 16 residues.

The CDR3 sequence is CASSVGSGAGNTIYF. Here the CDR3 DNA reads TGTGCCAGCAGCGTAGGGTCAGGGGCTGGAAACACCATATATTTT. The J gene is TRBJ1-3, the V gene TRBV9; tentatively, D is TRBD1 (6 bases). The CDR3 covers 15 residues. V shed 0 bases and J shed 2 bases, with 9 bases lying between them. CDR1 and CDR2 (germline): SGDLS, YYNGEE.

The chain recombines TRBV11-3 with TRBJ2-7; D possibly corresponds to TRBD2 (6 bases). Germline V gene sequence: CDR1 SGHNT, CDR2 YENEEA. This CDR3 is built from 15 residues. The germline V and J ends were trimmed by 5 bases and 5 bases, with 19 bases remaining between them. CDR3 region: CASSPAVSGVDEQYF. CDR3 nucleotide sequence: TGTGCCAGCAGCCCCGCGGTCTCGGGGGTAGACGAGCAGTACTTC.

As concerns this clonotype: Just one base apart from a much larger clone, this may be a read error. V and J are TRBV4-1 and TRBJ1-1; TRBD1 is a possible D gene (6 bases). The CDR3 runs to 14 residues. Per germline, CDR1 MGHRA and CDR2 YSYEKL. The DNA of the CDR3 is TGCGCCAGCAGCCAGACAGGTACGAACACTGAATCTTTCTTT. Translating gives CASSQTGTNTESFF.

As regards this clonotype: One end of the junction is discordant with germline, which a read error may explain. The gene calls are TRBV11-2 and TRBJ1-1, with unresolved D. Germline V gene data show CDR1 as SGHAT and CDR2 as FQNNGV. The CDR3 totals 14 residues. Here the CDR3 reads CASSLELGNTEALF. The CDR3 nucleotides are TGTGCCAGCAGCTTAGAGCTAGGGAACACTGAAGCTCTCTTT.

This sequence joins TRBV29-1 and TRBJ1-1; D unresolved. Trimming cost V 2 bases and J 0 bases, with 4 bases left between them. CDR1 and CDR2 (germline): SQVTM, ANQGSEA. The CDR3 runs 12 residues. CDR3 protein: CSVESMNTEAFF. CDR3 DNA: TGCAGCGTTGAATCCATGAACACTGAAGCTTTCTTT.

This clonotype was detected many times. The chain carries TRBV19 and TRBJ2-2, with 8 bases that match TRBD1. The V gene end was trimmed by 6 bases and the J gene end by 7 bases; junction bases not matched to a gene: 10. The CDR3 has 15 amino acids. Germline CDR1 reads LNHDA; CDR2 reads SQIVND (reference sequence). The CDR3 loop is CASSRTTGEVGELFF. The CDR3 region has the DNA TGTGCCAGTAGCCGTACGACAGGGGAGGTCGGGGAGCTGTTTTTT.

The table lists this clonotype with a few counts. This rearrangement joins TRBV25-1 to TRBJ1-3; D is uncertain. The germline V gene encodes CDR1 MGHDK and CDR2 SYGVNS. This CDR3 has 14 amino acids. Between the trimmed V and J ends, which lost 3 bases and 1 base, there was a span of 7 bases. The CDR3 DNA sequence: TGTGCCAGCAGTGATGACGGTTCTGGAAACACCATATATTTT. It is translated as CASSDDGSGNTIYF.

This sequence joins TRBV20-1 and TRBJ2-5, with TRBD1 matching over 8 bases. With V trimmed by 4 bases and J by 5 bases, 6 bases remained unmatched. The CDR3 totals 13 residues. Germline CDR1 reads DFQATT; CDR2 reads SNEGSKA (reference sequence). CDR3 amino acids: CSANLQGAETQYF. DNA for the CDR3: TGCAGTGCTAATCTCCAGGGGGCCGAGACCCAGTACTTC.

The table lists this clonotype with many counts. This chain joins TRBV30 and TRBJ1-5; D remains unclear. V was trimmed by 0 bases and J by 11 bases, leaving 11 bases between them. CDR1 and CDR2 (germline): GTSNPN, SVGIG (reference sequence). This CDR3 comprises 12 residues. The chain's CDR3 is CAWSVLGSSQHF. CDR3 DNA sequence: TGTGCCTGGAGTGTATTGGGCAGCTCCCAGCATTTT.

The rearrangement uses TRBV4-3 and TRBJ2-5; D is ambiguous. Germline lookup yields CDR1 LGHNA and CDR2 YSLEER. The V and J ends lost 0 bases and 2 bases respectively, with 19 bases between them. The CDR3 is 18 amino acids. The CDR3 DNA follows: TGCGCCAGCAGCCAAGATCTAGGGTGGTTCGGGCTTCAAGAGACCCAGTACTTC. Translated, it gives CASSQDLGWFGLQETQYF.